The clone carrying this T cell receptor beta chain was detected only a few times. Its specificity is unknown. This sample was included in a study of T cell responses to AZD1222 COVID-19 vaccine. Study results and limitations: In all cases, repertoires were sampled only after the peak T cell response.

There are 15 residues in the CDR3. The germline V gene encodes CDR1 WSHSY and CDR2 SAAADI. Between the trimmed V and J ends, which lost 5 bases and 3 bases, there was a span of 13 bases. Using immunoSEQ multiplex PCR, the repertoire was profiled, and TCRdb retains in-frame clones only, with some absent. The sample holds roughly 150,000 clones, around 90% seen once. This sample comprised peripheral blood, obtained on day 0 of AZD1222 vaccination. This chain links TRBV10-2 with TRBJ2-2; D might be TRBD2 (6 bases). The clonotype comes from an adult in good health. In nucleotides, the CDR3 is TGCGCCAGCAGTACGGGGGTCCAGTACACCGGGGAGCTGTTTTTT. As protein: CASSTGVQYTGELFF.